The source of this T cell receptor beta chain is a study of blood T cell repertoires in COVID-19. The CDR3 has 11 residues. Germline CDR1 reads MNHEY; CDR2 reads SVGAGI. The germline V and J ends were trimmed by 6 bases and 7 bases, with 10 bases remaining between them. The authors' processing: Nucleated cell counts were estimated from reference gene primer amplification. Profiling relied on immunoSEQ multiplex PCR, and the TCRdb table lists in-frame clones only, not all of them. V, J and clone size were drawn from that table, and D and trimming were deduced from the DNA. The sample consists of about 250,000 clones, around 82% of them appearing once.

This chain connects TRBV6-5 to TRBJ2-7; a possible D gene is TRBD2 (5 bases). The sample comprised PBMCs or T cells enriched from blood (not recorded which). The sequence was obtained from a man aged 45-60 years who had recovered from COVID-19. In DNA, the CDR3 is TGTGCCAGCAGGGACCCGGGGGAGCAGTACTTC. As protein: CASRDPGEQYF.